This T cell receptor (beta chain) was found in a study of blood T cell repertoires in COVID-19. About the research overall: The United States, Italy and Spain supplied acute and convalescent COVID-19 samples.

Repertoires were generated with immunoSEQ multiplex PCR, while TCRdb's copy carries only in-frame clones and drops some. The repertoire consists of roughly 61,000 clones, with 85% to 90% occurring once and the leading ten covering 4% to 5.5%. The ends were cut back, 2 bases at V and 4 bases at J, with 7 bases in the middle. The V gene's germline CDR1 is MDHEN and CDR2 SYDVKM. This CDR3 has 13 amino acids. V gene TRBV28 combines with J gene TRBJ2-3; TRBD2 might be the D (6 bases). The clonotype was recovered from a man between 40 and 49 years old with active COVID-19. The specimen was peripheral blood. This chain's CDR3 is CASSLREPDTQYF. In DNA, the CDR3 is TGTGCCAGCAGTTTACGGGAGCCAGATACGCAGTATTTT.